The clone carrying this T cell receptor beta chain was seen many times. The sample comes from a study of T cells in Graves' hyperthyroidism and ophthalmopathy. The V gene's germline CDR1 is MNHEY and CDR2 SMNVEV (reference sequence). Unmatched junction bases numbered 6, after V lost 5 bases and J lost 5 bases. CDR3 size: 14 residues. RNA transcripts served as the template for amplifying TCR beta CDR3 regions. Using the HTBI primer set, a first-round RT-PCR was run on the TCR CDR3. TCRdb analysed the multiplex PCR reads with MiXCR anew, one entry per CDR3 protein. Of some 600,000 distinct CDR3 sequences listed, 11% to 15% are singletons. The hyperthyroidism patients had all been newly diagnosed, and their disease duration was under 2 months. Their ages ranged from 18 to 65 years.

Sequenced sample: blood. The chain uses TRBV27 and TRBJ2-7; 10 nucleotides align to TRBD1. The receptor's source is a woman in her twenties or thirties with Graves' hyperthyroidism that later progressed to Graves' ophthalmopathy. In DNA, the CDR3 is TGTGCCAGCAGTAATCCGGGACAGGGGAACGAGCAGTACTTC. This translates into CASSNPGQGNEQYF.